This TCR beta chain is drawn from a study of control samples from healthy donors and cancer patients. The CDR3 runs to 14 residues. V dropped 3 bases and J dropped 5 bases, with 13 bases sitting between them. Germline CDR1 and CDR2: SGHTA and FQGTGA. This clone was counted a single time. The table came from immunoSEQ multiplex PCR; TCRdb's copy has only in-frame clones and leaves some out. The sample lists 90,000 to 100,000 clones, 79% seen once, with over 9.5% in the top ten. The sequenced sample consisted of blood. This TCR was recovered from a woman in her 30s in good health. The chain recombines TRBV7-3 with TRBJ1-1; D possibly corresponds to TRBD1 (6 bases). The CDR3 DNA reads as TGTGCCAGCAGCTTCACCCCGGGACAAACTGAAGCTTTCTTT. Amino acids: CASSFTPGQTEAFF.